The T cell receptor beta chain under discussion was sequenced for a study of T cell responses to AZD1222 COVID-19 vaccine (dated by TCRdb to the early 2020s). As for the study more broadly: A total of just over 230 trial participants underwent TCR sequencing, of whom around 210 had received two doses of AZD1222 and some 25 had received two doses of the MenACWY control vaccine. Trial participants were enrolled into age subgroups of 18-55, 56-69 and 70-plus years, which contained roughly 150, 30 and 60 TCR-sequenced participants, respectively. Here is what the overall study found, with its caveats: Because no day 14 peak-response samples were available, the repertoires could be characterized only after the peak T cell response. Participants were mostly white British and included more females than males, and it was suggested by the authors that clonal diversity may have been underestimated. The vaccine-associated CD4 TCRs covered the entire spike protein, and the dominant responses fell in regions 160-218 and 743-854. A significant rise in spike-specific TCR breadth and depth was observed after two AZD1222 doses relative to day 0 and relative to MenACWY recipients. Conclusions about previously exposed vaccinees are limited because only five to seven AZD1222 recipients were SARS-CoV-2 seropositive at baseline. Reportedly, almost half of the unique spike-specific TCRs recognized epitopes lying outside the regions that are mutated in the B.1.351 and B.1.1.7 variants. The 56-69-year group was small, and its depth increase did not reach significance, likely because of low power.

The CDR3 regions of human TCRbeta chains were subjected to immunosequencing. The original pipeline was this. Repertoire TCRs were matched against a reference library of SARS-CoV-2-specific TCRs generated with the MIRA antigen-specificity platform. Breadth meant the fraction of unique TCRs that were SARS-CoV-2-associated, whereas depth meant the fraction of total T cells that were SARS-CoV-2-associated. Using the MIRA data, each spike-specific TCR was assigned both to the spike region to which the TCR was reactive and to a CD4 or CD8 class. Log10-transformed breadth and depth values were compared by one-way ANOVA with Sidak's multiple comparisons tests. TCRdb re-hosts the immuneACCESS table, in-frame sequences only. Its copies lack some clones; in the studies checked, an unresolved V gene accounts for under half of them, and the cause for the rest is not known. Clonal size and the V and J genes are those of that table, whereas D and trimming came from the DNA. This sample lists some 110,000 clones; about nine tenths were detected once. 7% to 9% of the sample is taken by the ten largest.

In light of the paper, this sample's time point label describes: about 28 days (+/-7) after the second vaccine dose. AZD1222 recipients whose second dose came at about 4 weeks and those whose second dose came at about 12 weeks were combined into one group, since spike-specific TCR depth and breadth did not differ between the two schedules. Samples from vaccinated people were obtained from the UK trials COV001 and COV002, which included a single-blind randomized controlled phase 2/3 trial of AZD1222 (ChAdOx1 nCoV-19) in healthy adults. Trial participant PBMC samples were collected at day 0 and day 28 after the second dose for TCRbeta chain sequencing. Measured from the cysteine to the phenylalanine, the CDR3 is 14 residues long. Of all the DNA, just the CDR3 is kept, 42 bases in frame from base 1. V and J lose 1 base and 7 bases, and a span of 11 bases separates them. From the germline V gene, CDR1 is MGHRA and CDR2 is YSYEKL.

In regard to this clone: No cognate antigen has been identified for it. The record has no base qualities; no much larger clone is one base away.

Recombination linked TRBV4-1 to TRBJ2-1, with the D gene uncertain. The source of this sequence is an adult who received the AZD1222 COVID-19 vaccine. This specimen consisted of peripheral blood, obtained 28 days after the second AZD1222 dose. The base sequence is TGCGCCAGCAGCCAAGGTGAAGGGCGGAATGAGCAGTTCTTC. It is translated as CASSQGEGRNEQFF.